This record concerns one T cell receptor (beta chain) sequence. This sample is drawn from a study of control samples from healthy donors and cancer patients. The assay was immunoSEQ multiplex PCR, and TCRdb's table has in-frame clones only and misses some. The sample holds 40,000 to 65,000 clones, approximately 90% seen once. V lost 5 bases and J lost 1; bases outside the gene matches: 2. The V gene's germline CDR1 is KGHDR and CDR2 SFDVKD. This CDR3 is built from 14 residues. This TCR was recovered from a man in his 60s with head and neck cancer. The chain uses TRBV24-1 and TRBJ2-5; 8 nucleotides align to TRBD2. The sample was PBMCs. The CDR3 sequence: CATSVAGGQETQYF. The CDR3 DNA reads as TGTGCCACCAGTGTTGCGGGAGGCCAAGAGACCCAGTACTTC.